The 18 T cell receptor beta chains given below trace back to one sample, sequenced in a study of vaccination effects on CD4 cells after COVID-19. The table came from immunoSEQ multiplex PCR; TCRdb's copy has only in-frame clones and leaves some out. In the table there are about 22,000 clones, around 74% of which are singletons. No cognate antigen is known for these TCRs. ViraFEST used viral peptide pools to expand antigen-specific CD4+ T cells before sequencing. Culture lasted approximately 10 days before CD4+ T cell isolation. The vaccine recipients had no prior SARS-CoV-2 infection, with negative nucleocapsid antibodies. Sequencing was performed on CD4+ T cells from PBMCs cultured with HCoV-NL63 spike peptides, taken before COVID-19 vaccination. Receptors originate from a human donor who received a COVID-19 vaccine.

The J gene is TRBJ1-2, the V gene TRBV18, with D unclear. The CDR3 runs to 12 residues. Germline lookup yields CDR1 KGHSH and CDR2 LQKENI. V was trimmed by 6 bases and J by 4 bases, leaving 9 bases between them. For the CDR3, the DNA is TGTGCCAGCTCGGAAAACGGCTATGGCTACACCTTC. Translating it yields CASSENGYGYTF.

This clone was counted only a few times. V and J are TRBV4-3 and TRBJ1-2, with D perhaps TRBD1 (5 bases). CDR1 and CDR2 (germline): LGHNA, YSLEER. This CDR3 is 13 amino acids long. V lost 1 base, J lost 5 bases, and 8 bases lay in between. CDR3 sequence reads: CASSQGGSYGYTF. CDR3 coding DNA: TGCGCCAGCAGCCAAGGGGGGAGTTATGGCTACACCTTC.

This chain links TRBV24-1 with TRBJ2-5, with TRBD1 identical over 7 bases. CDR3 length: 17 amino acids. Germline V gives CDR1 KGHDR, CDR2 SFDVKD. V shed 3 bases, J shed 5 bases, and the junction held 14 bases outside the gene matches. The CDR3 DNA reads TGTGCCACCAGTGATCCCGACCACAGGGGCGGAAAGGAGACCCAGTACTTC. Translation: CATSDPDHRGGKETQYF.

The rearrangement joins TRBV27 to TRBJ2-7; a possible D gene is TRBD1 (7 bases). CDR1 is MNHEY, CDR2 SMNVEV, per germline (reference sequence). There are 16 residues in the CDR3. Trimming left V 2 bases short and J 7 bases short, with 21 bases between. CDR3 DNA sequence: TGTGCCAGCAGTTTAGGGGGGACAGTGTTTCCGTCAGAGCAGTACTTC. Protein: CASSLGGTVFPSEQYF.

A few counts support this clone. The rearrangement links TRBV25-1 to TRBJ2-1; the D gene is possibly TRBD1 (5 bases). The CDR3 consists of 14 residues. Trimming took 6 bases from V and 4 from J, leaving 13 bases between them. The germline CDR1 and CDR2 sequences are MGHDK and SYGVNS. CDR3 DNA: TGTGCCAGCAGCCCAGGGTCCTCATACAATGAGCAGTTCTTC. This encodes CASSPGSSYNEQFF. The entire variable domain, with the rest obtained from reference TRBV25-1 and TRBJ2-1, is as follows: EADIYQTPRYLVIGTGKKITLECSQTMGHDKMYWYQQDPGMELHLIHYSYGVNSTEKGDLSSESTVSRIRTEHFPLTLESARPSHTSQYLCASSPGSSYNEQFFGPGTRLTVL.

The V gene is TRBV3-1 (or the pseudogene TRBV3-2), the J gene TRBJ1-5; 9 bases are shared with TRBD1. Trimming at V came to 4 bases and at J to 3 bases, leaving 7 bases not matched to a gene. This CDR3 comprises 16 residues. Germline V gives CDR1 LGHDT, CDR2 YNNKEL (reference sequence). The CDR3 loop reads CASSLSGTGNNQPQHF. The DNA of the CDR3 is TGTGCCAGCAGCCTCTCCGGGACAGGGAACAATCAGCCCCAGCATTTT.

The chain uses TRBV9 and TRBJ1-5; D perhaps matches TRBD1 (6 bases). Trimming pared 4 bases from V and 4 bases from J, leaving 12 bases between. The V gene's germline CDR1 is SGDLS and CDR2 YYNGEE. The CDR3 covers 14 residues. CDR3 bases: TGTGCCAGCAGCCCGGGACAAATGAATCAGCCCCAGCATTTT. Protein product: CASSPGQMNQPQHF.

This clone turned up a few times. This chain uses TRBV9 with TRBJ1-2; D perhaps matches TRBD1 (5 bases). This CDR3 is 16 amino acids long. The germline gives CDR1 SGDLS, CDR2 YYNGEE. Trimming cost V 4 bases and J 0 bases, with 16 bases left between them. In nucleotides, the CDR3 is TGTGCCAGCAGCCGATCTCCTCGACAGTCTAACTATGGCTACACCTTC. The encoded protein is CASSRSPRQSNYGYTF. Full variable domain (rest looked up from reference TRBV9 and TRBJ1-2): DSGVTQTPKHLITATGQRVTLRCSPRSGDLSVYWYQQSLDQGLQFLIQYYNGEERAKGNILERFSAQQFPDLHSELNLSSLELGDSALYFCASSRSPRQSNYGYTFGSGTRLTVV.

Of note for this clone: The sample has other DNA sequences that encode this CDR3 too. The CDR3 sequence is CASSLDMNTEAFF. DNA for the CDR3: TGTGCCAGCAGCCTGGACATGAACACTGAAGCTTTCTTT. The chain recombines TRBV7-9 with TRBJ1-1, with a possible D match to TRBD1 (5 bases). The CDR3 totals 13 residues. CDR1 is SEHNR, CDR2 FQNEAQ, per germline (reference sequence). Trimming cost V 5 bases and J 0 bases, with 7 bases left between them.

This rearrangement joins TRBV3-1 (or the pseudogene TRBV3-2) to TRBJ2-3; perhaps TRBD1 as D (6 bases). Germline V lookup: CDR1 LGHDT, CDR2 YNNKEL (reference sequence). This CDR3 spans 15 amino acids. Deletions cut 1 base from V and 7 bases from J, with 15 bases between. The CDR3 DNA is TGTGCCAGCAGCCAAGCCGGGGACACTAGATATACGCAGTATTTT. Encoded protein: CASSQAGDTRYTQYF.

In this sample, this clone turned up a few times. This rearrangement joins TRBV4-2 to TRBJ1-5; D gene ambiguous. Germline assignment: CDR1 LGHNA and CDR2 YNFKEQ. This CDR3 is built from 14 residues. V was shortened by 1 base and J by 0 bases, with 4 bases between the two germline ends. CDR3 loop: CASSQGVSNQPQHF. CDR3 coding DNA: TGTGCCAGCAGCCAAGGGGTTAGCAATCAGCCCCAGCATTTT.

The rearrangement joins TRBV6-5 to TRBJ1-2, with 7 bases identical to TRBD1. The CDR3 is 13 amino acids. V was clipped by 2 bases and J by 6 bases; unmatched bases: 3. CDR1 and CDR2 (germline): MNHEY, SVGAGI. CDR3 DNA sequence: TGTGCCAGCAGTTACAGGGGGCAGGATGGCTACACCTTC. This codes for CASSYRGQDGYTF.

This rearrangement joins TRBV2 to TRBJ1-5, with D uncertain. Germline V lookup: CDR1 SNHLY, CDR2 FYNNEI. The CDR3 extends over 15 amino acids. Trimming took off 1 base at V and 4 bases at J, with 11 bases between the two ends. The CDR3 loop reads CASSEGTSGNQPQHF. In nucleotides, the CDR3 is TGTGCCAGCAGTGAAGGGACCTCGGGTAATCAGCCCCAGCATTTT.

The chain combines TRBV27 with TRBJ1-1; D is perhaps TRBD1 (5 bases). Germline V CDR1 and CDR2: MNHEY, SMNVEV (reference sequence). V shed 3 bases and J shed 0 bases, with 8 bases lying between them. The CDR3 covers 14 residues. The CDR3 nucleotides are TGTGCCAGCAGTTTTCACAGGTTGAACACTGAAGCTTTCTTT. This gives the protein CASSFHRLNTEAFF.

The V and J genes are TRBV5-8 and TRBJ2-6, with unresolved D. Trimming took off 0 bases at V and 1 base at J, with 11 bases between the two ends. This CDR3 is 17 amino acids long. Germline V gene sequence: CDR1 SGHTS, CDR2 YDEGEE. The CDR3 DNA reads as TGTGCCAGCAGCTTGGGAAGGGTAGGGTCTGGGGCCAACGTCCTGACTTTC. This codes for CASSLGRVGSGANVLTF.

The V and J genes are TRBV5-1 and TRBJ1-1; 7 positions match TRBD1. This CDR3 spans 14 amino acids. V lost 6 bases to trimming and J lost 0 bases; unmatched junction nucleotides: 5. CDR1 and CDR2 from the germline V gene are SGHRS and YFSETQ. For the CDR3, the DNA is TGCGCCAGCACCATCACAGGGGTGAACACTGAAGCTTTCTTT. This gives the protein CASTITGVNTEAFF.

V gene TRBV4-2 combines with J gene TRBJ2-5, with D tentatively TRBD1 or TRBD2 (5 bases each). Germline V CDR1 and CDR2: LGHNA, YNFKEQ. Between the trimmed V and J ends, which lost 1 base and 3 bases, there was a span of 9 bases. The CDR3 is made up of 14 amino acids. Here the CDR3 DNA reads TGTGCCAGCAGCCAAGGCCAGGGAGAAGAGACCCAGTACTTC. Translated, it gives CASSQGQGEETQYF.

This clone was counted a single time. The chain joins TRBV5-4 to TRBJ1-4, with 7 bases that match TRBD1. This CDR3 has 14 residues. The V gene's germline CDR1 is SGHNT and CDR2 YYREEE (reference sequence). V was clipped by 4 bases and J by 4 bases; unmatched bases: 4. CDR3 protein: CASSPQGVNEKLFF. The CDR3 nucleotides read TGTGCCAGCAGCCCCCAGGGGGTTAATGAAAAACTGTTTTTT.